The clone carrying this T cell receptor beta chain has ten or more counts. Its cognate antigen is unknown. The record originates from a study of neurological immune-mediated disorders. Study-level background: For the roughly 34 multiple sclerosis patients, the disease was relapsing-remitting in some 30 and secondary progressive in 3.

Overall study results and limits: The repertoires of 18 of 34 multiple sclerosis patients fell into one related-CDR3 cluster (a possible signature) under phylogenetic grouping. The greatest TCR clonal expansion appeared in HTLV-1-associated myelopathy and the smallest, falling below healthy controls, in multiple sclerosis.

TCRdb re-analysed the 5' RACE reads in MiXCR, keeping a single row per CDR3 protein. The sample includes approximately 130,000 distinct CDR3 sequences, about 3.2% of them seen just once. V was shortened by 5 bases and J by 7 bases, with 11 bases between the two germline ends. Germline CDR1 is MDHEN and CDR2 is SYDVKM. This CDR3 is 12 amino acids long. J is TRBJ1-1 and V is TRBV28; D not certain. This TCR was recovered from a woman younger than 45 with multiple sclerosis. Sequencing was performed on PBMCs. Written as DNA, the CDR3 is TGTGCCAGCAGTGGACCCAGAAATGAAGCTTTCTTT. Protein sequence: CASSGPRNEAFF.